The rows below give T cell receptor beta chains drawn from one sample of a study of circulating tumor DNA in untreated peripheral T-cell lymphoma. Some clones are missing from TCRdb's copy, which holds only in-frame ones; the method was immunoSEQ multiplex PCR. The sample shows about 10,000 clones, around 74% of them seen only once. Sequencing was carried out using tumor tissue. All receptors come from a human donor with peripheral T-cell lymphoma. Each CDR3 is given with its conserved first and last residue. The order of the fields is CDR3 DNA, CDR3 protein, V gene, clone size, D gene, J gene. D genes are given only for firm matches. Size is omitted from some rows. Given values are once, few, many or a class for expanded clones.

TGCGCCAGCAGCCTGCCAGGGGAGGAAAAACTGTTTTTT,CASSLPGEEKLFF,TRBV23-1,NA,NA,TRBJ1-4
TGTGCCAGCAGTCCCGGTCAGGGCGGCTACGAGCAGTACTTC,CASSPGQGGYEQYF,TRBV16,NA,NA,TRBJ2-7
TGTGCCAGCAGCCCCGGGACCCACGACACTGAAGCTTTCTTT,CASSPGTHDTEAFF,TRBV7-6,NA,NA,TRBJ1-1
TGTGCCAGCAGTGCGACAGGGGGGAACACTGAAGCTTTCTTT,CASSATGGNTEAFF,TRBV6-8,NA,TRBD1,TRBJ1-1
TGTGCCAGCAGCCCCGCCCCCAGGGTGAACACTGAAGCTTTCTTT,CASSPAPRVNTEAFF,TRBV9,NA,NA,TRBJ1-1
TGTGCCAGCAGCTCGAAATACCAACAGGGGACCTATGGCTACACCTTC,CASSSKYQQGTYGYTF,TRBV7-6,NA,TRBD1,TRBJ1-2
TGTGCCAGCACCAGTAGACAGGGTCGTTTGCCCCAGCATTTT,CASTSRQGRLPQHF,TRBV6-8,NA,TRBD1,TRBJ1-5
TGCGCCAGCAGCCAAACTGCTAGTTCCGGGGAGCTGTTTTTT,CASSQTASSGELFF,TRBV1,once,NA,TRBJ2-2
TGTGCCAGCAGCTTTTGGCAACGGGCGGCAAACACTGAAGCTTTCTTT,CASSFWQRAANTEAFF,TRBV11-3,NA,NA,TRBJ1-1
TGTGCCAGCCTCAATACCGGGACGTGGGGGACCTTC,CASLNTGTWGTF,TRBV25-1,NA,NA,TRBJ1-2
TGTGCCAGCAGCGTACTAGCGGGGGAGCCGGCAGATATGCAGTATTTT,CASSVLAGEPADMQYF,TRBV30,NA,TRBD2,TRBJ2-3
TGTGCCAGCAGCCCCGGACAGGGCGTTGAAAAACTGTTTTTT,CASSPGQGVEKLFF,TRBV14,NA,TRBD1,TRBJ1-4
TGCGCCAGCAGCTATGGACAGGGAACAGATACGCAGTATTTT,CASSYGQGTDTQYF,TRBV5-1,NA,TRBD1,TRBJ2-3
TGTGCCAGCAGACTGACAGGGGGCCCTGGAAACACCATATATTTT,CASRLTGGPGNTIYF,TRBV28,once,TRBD1,TRBJ1-3
TGCGCCAGCAGCCAAGGATTCGCCAGGTCTCCTAATTCACCCCTCCACTTT,CASSQGFARSPNSPLHF,TRBV1,NA,NA,TRBJ1-6
TGTGCCAGCAGCTACCGGTACAGGGGGCTGTCAGATACGCAGTATTTT,CASSYRYRGLSDTQYF,TRBV28,NA,TRBD1,TRBJ2-3
TGTGCCAGCAGTGATCGGGGGACAGGCCATTCACCCCTCCACTTT,CASSDRGTGHSPLHF,TRBV9,NA,TRBD1,TRBJ1-6
TGTGCTAGTGGTTTGACCGGGGTGAACACCGGGGAGCTGTTTTTT,CASGLTGVNTGELFF,TRBV12-5,few,NA,TRBJ2-2
TGTGCCAGCAGTTACAGGGCCAAGGGGGAAAAACTGTTTTTT,CASSYRAKGEKLFF,TRBV6-8,NA,NA,TRBJ1-4
TGTGCCTGGAGTTTTGGGGCCGAGCAGTACTTC,CAWSFGAEQYF,TRBV30,NA,NA,TRBJ2-7
TGTGCTAGTGGTTTACTCCCAGGGGGGGAGGGCAATCAGCCCCAGCATTTT,CASGLLPGGEGNQPQHF,TRBV12-5,NA,TRBD1,TRBJ1-5
TGTGCCAGCAGTGAAAATGGGCAGGGGAGGAGGGCAGATACGCAGTATTTT,CASSENGQGRRADTQYF,TRBV2,NA,NA,TRBJ2-3
TGTGCCAGCAGTGAATTCGGCAGCAACACTGAAGCTTTCTTT,CASSEFGSNTEAFF,TRBV25-1,NA,NA,TRBJ1-1
TGTGCCTGGAAGTTCTCAGGGAACACCGGGGAGCTGTTTTTT,CAWKFSGNTGELFF,TRBV30,NA,NA,TRBJ2-2
TGTGCCAGCAAGACAGGGATGGCTGGGGCCAACGTCCTGACTTTC,CASKTGMAGANVLTF,TRBV6-9,NA,TRBD1,TRBJ2-6
TGTGCCAGCAGCTTGGCCCCCAGGGGGCGAACCTACGAGCAGTACTTC,CASSLAPRGRTYEQYF,TRBV11-3,NA,TRBD1,TRBJ2-7
TGTGCCAGTAGTATCGGACTAGCGATGGGGGTGCGAGAGACCCAGTACTTC,CASSIGLAMGVRETQYF,TRBV19,NA,TRBD2,TRBJ2-5
TGTGCCATCACCCAGATGGGAAACACCGGGGAGCTGTTTTTT,CAITQMGNTGELFF,TRBV6-8,few,NA,TRBJ2-2
TGTGCCAGCAGTGAAGGGGCGAGGTACCGCACAGATACGCAGTATTTT,CASSEGARYRTDTQYF,TRBV6-1,once,NA,TRBJ2-3
TGTGCCAGCAGTTACGGGACAGGGGTGCCTTCACCCCTCCACTTT,CASSYGTGVPSPLHF,TRBV6-8,NA,TRBD1,TRBJ1-6
TGTGCCTGGAGTCCCTCACTAGTTGCGGGCGAGCAGTACTTC,CAWSPSLVAGEQYF,TRBV30,NA,NA,TRBJ2-7
TGTGCCTGGAGGAAGGGGGCCTACAATGAGCAGTTCTTC,CAWRKGAYNEQFF,TRBV30,NA,NA,TRBJ2-1
TGCGCCAGCAGCCTCGGTGGGACGGGGGGGGCAGATACGCAGTATTTT,CASSLGGTGGADTQYF,TRBV5-1,NA,TRBD2,TRBJ2-3
TGTGCCAGCAGCCCTACGCGCCTTTCGAACACCGGGGAGCTGTTTTTT,CASSPTRLSNTGELFF,TRBV14,NA,NA,TRBJ2-2